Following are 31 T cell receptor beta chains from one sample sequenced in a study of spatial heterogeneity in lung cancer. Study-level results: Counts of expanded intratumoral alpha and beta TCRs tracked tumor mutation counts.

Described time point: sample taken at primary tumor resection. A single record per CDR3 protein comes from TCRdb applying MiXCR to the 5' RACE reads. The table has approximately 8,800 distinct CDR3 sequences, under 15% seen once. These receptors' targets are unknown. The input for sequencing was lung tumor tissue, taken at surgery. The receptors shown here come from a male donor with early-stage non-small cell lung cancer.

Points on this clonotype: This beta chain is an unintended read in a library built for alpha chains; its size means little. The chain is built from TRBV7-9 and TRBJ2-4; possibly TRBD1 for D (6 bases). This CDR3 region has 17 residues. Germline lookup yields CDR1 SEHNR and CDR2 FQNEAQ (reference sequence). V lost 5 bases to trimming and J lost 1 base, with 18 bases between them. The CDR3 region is CASSLGRTGTAKNIQYF. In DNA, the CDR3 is TGTGCCAGCAGCCTAGGACGAACAGGGACGGCCAAAAACATTCAGTACTTC.

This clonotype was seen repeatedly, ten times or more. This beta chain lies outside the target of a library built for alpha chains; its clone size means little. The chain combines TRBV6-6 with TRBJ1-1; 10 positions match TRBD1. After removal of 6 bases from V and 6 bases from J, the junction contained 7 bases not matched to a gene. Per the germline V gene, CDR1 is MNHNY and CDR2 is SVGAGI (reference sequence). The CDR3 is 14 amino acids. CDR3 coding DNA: TGTGCCAGCAGCTTGACAGGGGGCGAGGCTGAAGCTTTCTTT. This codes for CASSLTGGEAEAFF.

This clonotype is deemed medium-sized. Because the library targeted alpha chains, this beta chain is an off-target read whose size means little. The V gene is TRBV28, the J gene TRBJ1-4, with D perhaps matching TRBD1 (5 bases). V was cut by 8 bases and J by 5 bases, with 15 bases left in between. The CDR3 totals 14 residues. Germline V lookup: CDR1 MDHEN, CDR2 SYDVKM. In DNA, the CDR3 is TGTGCCAGCTCGACCGGGACCCAAAATGAAAAACTGTTTTTT. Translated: CASSTGTQNEKLFF.

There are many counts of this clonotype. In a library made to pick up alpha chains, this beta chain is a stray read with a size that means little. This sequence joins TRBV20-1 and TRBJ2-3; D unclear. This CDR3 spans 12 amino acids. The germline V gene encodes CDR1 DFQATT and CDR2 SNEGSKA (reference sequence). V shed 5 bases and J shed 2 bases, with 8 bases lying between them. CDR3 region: CSALGFTDTQYF. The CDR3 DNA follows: TGCAGTGCTCTGGGATTCACAGATACGCAGTATTTT.

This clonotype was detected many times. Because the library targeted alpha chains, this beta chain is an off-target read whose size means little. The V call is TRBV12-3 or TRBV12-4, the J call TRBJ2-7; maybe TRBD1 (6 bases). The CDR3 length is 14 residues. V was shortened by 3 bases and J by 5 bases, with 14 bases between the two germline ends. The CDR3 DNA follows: TGTGCCAGCAGTTTGTCGGGGCAGGGGAACGAGCAGTACTTC. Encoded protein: CASSLSGQGNEQYF.

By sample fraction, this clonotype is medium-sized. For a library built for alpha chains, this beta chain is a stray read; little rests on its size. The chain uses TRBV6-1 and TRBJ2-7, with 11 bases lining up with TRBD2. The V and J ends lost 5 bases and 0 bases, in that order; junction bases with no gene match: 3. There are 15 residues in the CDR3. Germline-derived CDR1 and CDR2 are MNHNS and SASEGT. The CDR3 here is CASSLAGGSSYEQYF. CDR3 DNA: TGTGCCAGCAGTTTAGCGGGAGGGAGCTCCTACGAGCAGTACTTC.

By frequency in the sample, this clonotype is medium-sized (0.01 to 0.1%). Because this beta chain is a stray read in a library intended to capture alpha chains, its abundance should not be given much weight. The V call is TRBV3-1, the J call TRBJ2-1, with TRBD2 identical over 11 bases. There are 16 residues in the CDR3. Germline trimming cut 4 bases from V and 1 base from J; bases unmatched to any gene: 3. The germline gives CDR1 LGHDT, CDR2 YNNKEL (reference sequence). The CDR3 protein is CASSPRLAGSYNEQFF. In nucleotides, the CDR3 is TGTGCCAGCAGCCCGCGACTAGCGGGATCCTACAATGAGCAGTTCTTC.

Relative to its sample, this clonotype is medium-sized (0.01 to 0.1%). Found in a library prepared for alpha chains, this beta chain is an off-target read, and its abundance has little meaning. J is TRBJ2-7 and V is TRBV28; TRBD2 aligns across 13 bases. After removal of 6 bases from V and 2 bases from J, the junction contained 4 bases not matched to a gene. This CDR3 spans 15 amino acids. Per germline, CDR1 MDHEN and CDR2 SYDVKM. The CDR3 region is CASSELAGGPYEQYF. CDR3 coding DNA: TGTGCCAGCAGCGAACTAGCGGGAGGGCCCTACGAGCAGTACTTC.

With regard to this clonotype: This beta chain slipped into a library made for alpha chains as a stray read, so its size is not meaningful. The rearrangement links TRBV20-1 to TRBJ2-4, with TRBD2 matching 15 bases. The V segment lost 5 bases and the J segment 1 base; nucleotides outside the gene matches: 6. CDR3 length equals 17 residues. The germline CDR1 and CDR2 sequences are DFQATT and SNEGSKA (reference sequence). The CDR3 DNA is TGCAGTGCTGGGACTAGCGGGAGGTGGGTGGCCAAAAACATTCAGTACTTC. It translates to CSAGTSGRWVAKNIQYF.

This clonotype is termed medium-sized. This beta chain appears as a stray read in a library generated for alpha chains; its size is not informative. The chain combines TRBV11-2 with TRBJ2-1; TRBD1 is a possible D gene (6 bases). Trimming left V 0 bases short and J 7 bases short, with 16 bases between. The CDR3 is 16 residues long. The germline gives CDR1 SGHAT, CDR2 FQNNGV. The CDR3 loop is CASSLETGRYGNEQFF. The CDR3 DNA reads TGTGCCAGCAGCTTAGAAACAGGGCGGTATGGGAATGAGCAGTTCTTC.

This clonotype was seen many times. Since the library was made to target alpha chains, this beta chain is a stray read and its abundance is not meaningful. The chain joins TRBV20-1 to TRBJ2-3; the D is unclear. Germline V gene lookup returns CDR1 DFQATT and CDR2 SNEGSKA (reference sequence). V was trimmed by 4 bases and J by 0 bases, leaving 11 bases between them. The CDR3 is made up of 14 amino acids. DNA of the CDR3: TGCAGTGCTATTACAGACGATAGCACAGATACGCAGTATTTT. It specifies CSAITDDSTDTQYF.

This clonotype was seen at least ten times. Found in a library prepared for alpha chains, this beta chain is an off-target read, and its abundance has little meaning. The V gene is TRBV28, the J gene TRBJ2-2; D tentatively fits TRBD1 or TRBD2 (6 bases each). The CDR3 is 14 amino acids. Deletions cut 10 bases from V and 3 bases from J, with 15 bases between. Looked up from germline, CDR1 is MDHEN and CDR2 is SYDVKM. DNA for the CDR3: TGTGCCACAAAGGGGGGCGGGGACACCGGGGAGCTGTTTTTT. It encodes CATKGGGDTGELFF. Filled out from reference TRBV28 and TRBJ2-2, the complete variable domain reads DVKVTQSSRYLVKRTGEKVFLECVQDMDHENMFWYRQDPGLGLRLIYFSYDVKMKEKGDIPEGYSVSREKKERFSLILESASTNQTSMYLCATKGGGDTGELFFGEGSRLTVL.

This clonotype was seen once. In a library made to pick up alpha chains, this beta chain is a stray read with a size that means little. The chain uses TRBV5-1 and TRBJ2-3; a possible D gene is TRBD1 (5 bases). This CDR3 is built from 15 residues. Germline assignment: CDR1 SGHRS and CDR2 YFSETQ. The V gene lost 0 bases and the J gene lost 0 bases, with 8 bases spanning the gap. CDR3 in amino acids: CASSLVDRSTDTQYF. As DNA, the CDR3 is TGCGCCAGCAGCTTGGTCGACAGAAGCACAGATACGCAGTATTTT.

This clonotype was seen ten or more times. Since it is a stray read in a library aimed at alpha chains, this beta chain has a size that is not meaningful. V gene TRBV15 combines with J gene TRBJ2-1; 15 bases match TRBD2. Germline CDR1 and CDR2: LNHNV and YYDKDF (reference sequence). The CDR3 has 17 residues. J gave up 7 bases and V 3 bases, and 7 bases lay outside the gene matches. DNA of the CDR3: TGTGCCACCAGCAGCCCTCTCGGACTAGCGGGAGGGAATGAGCAGTTCTTC. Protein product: CATSSPLGLAGGNEQFF.

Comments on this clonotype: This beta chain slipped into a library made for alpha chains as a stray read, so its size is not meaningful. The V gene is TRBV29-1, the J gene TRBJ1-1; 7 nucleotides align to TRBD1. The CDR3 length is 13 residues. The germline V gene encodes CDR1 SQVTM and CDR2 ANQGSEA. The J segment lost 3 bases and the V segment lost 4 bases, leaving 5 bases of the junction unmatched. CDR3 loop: CSVGQGGDTEAFF. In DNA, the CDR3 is TGCAGCGTTGGCCAGGGGGGCGACACTGAAGCTTTCTTT.

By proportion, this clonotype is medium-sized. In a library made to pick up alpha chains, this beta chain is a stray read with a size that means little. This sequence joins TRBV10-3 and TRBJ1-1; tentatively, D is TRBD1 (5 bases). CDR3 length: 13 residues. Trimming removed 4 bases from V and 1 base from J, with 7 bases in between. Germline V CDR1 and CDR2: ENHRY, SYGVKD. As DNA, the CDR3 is TGTGCCATCAGTGGGGGCAGGAACACTGAAGCTTTCTTT. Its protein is CAISGGRNTEAFF.

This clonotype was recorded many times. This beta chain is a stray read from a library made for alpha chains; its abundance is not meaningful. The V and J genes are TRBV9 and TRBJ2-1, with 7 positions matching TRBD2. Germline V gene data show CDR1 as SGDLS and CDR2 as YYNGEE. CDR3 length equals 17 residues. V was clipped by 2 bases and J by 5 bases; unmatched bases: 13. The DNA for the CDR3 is TGTGCCAGCAGCGTCTGGTCCAGCGGGATGAGGCACAATGAGCAGTTCTTC. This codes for CASSVWSSGMRHNEQFF.

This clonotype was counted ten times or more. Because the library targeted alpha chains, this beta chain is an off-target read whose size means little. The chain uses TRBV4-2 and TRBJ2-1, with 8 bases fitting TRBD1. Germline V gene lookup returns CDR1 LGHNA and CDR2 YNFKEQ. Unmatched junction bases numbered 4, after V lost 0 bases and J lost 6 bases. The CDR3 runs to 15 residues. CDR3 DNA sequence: TGTGCCAGCAGCCAAGAAGGGCAGGGGGCCAATGAGCAGTTCTTC. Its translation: CASSQEGQGANEQFF.

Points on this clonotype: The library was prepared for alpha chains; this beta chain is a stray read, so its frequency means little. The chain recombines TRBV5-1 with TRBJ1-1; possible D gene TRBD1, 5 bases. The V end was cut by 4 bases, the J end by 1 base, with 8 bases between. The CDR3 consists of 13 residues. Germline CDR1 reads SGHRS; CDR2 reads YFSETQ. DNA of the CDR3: TGCGCCAGCAGCCTAGGGGAGAACACTGAAGCTTTCTTT. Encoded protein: CASSLGENTEAFF.

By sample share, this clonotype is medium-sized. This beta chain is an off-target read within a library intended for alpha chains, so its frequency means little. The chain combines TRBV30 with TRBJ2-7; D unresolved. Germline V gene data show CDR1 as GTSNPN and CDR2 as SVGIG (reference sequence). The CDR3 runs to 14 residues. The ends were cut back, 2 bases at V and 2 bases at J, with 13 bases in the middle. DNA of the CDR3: TGTGCCTGGAGTCCCAGGCCGAAGCCCTACGAGCAGTACTTC. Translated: CAWSPRPKPYEQYF.

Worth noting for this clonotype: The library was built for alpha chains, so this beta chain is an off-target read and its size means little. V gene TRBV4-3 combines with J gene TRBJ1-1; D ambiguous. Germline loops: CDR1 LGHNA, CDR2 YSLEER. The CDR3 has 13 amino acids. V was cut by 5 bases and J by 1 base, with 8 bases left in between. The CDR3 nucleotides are TGCGCCAGCAGCACGAACACGAACACTGAAGCTTTCTTT. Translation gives CASSTNTNTEAFF.

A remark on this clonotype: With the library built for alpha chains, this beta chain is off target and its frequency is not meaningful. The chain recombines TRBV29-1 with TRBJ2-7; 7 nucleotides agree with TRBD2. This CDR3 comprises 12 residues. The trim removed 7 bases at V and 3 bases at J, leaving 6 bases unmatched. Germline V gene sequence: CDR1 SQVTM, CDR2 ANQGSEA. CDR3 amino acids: CSALGGSYEQYF. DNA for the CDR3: TGCAGCGCCCTCGGCGGGAGCTACGAGCAGTACTTC.

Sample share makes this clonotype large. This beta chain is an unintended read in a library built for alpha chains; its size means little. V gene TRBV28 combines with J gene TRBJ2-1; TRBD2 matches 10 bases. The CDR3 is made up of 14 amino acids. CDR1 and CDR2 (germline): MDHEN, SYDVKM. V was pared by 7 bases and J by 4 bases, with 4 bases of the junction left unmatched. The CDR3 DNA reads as TGTGCCAGCACCCATAGCGGGAGGTACAATGAGCAGTTCTTC. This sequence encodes CASTHSGRYNEQFF.

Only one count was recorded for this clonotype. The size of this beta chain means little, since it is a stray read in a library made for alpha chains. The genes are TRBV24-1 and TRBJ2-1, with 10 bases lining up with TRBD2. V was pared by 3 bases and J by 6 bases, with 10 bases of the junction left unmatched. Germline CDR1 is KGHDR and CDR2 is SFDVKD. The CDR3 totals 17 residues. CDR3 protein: CATSDPSGRAVSNEQFF. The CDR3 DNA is TGTGCCACCAGTGATCCAAGCGGGAGGGCTGTTTCCAATGAGCAGTTCTTC.

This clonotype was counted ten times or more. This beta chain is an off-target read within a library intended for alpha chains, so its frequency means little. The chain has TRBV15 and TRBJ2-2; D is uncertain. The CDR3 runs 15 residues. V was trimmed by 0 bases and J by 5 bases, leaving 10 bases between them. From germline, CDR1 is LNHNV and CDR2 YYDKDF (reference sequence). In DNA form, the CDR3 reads TGTGCCACCAGCAGAGACCCAAGTAGAACCGGGGAGCTGTTTTTT. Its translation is CATSRDPSRTGELFF. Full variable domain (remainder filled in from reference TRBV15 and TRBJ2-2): DAMVIQNPRYQVTQFGKPVTLSCSQTLNHNVMYWYQQKSSQAPKLLFHYYDKDFNNEADTPDNFQSRRPNTSFCFLDIRSPGLGDTAMYLCATSRDPSRTGELFFGEGSRLTVL.

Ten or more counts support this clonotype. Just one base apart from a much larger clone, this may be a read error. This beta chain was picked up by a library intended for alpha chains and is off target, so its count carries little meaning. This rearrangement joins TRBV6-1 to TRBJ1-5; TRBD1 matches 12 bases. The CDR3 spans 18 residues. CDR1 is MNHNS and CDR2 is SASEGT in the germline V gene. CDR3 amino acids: CVSSGGTGGLPGDQPQHF. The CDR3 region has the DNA TGTGTCAGCAGTGGCGGGACAGGGGGCCTTCCGGGGGATCAGCCCCAGCATTTT.

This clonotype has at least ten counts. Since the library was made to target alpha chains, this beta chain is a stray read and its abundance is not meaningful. The CDR3 is CASSPNFGGGGENEQFF. The CDR3, as DNA: TGTGCCAGCAGCCCCAATTTCGGGGGCGGGGGGGAGAATGAGCAGTTCTTC. The chain couples TRBV5-4 to TRBJ2-1, with TRBD2 matching 9 bases. The V gene's germline CDR1 is SGHNT and CDR2 YYREEE (reference sequence). This CDR3 has 17 amino acids. The J segment lost 7 bases and the V segment lost 4 bases, leaving 15 bases of the junction unmatched.

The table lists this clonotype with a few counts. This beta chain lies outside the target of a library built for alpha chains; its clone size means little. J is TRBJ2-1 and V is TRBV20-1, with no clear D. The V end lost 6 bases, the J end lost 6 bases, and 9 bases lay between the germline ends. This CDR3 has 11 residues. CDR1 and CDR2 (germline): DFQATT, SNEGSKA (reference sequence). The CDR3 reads CSALLGNEQFF. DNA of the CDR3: TGCAGTGCCCTCCTAGGCAATGAGCAGTTCTTC.

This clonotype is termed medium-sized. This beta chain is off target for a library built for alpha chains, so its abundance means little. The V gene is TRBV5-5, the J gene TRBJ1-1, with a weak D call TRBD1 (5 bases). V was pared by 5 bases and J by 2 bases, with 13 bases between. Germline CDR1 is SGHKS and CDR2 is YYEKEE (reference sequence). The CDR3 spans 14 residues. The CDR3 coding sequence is TGTGCCAGCAGACCCGTGACAGCTAACACTGAAGCTTTCTTT. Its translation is CASRPVTANTEAFF.

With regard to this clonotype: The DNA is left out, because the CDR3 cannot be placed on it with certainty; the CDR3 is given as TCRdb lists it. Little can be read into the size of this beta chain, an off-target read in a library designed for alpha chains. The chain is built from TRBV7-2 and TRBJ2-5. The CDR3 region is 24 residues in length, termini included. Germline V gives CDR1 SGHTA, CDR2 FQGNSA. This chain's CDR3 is CASTNQTSMYLCATHLSGEETQYF.

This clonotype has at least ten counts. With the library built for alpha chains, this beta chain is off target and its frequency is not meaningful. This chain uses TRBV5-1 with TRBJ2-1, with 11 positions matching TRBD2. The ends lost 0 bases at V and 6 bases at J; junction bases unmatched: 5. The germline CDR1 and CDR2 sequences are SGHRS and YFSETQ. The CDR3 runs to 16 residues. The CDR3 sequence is CASSLGLAGFANEQFF. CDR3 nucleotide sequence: TGCGCCAGCAGCTTGGGACTAGCGGGATTCGCCAATGAGCAGTTCTTC.